This T cell receptor (beta chain) came from a study of T cell repertoires in cytomegalovirus infection. Study-wide background: Shared public TCR beta signatures pointed to both CMV infection and a matching HLA type. Study-wide findings and caveats: Ex vivo responses were dominated by HLA-C-restricted CMV-specific TCR beta clonotypes.

TCRdb analysed the reads with MiXCR anew, one entry per CDR3 protein. The top ten hold roughly an eighth of the sample, which has around 450,000 distinct CDR3 sequences, approximately 31% seen once. CDR3 size: 16 residues. Germline V gene sequence: CDR1 SGHDT, CDR2 YYEEEE. The V segment lost 2 bases and the J segment 1 base; nucleotides outside the gene matches: 8. This clonotype was seen a handful of times. Its antigen is not known. Sequencing was performed on PBMCs. The clonotype originates from a human donor in good health (CMV status not recorded). Some clones in this sample may be carry-over from other donors' samples. The J gene is TRBJ2-5, the V gene TRBV5-6, with TRBD2 matching over 7 bases. The CDR3 coding sequence is TGTGCCAGCAGCTTAGGACTAGACCAAAGCCAAGAGACCCAGTACTTC. This codes for CASSLGLDQSQETQYF.